The clone carrying this TCR beta chain was seen ten or more times. Its antigen is not identified. TCR beta CDR3 sequences were amplified from RNA transcripts. A set of HTBI primers served as the primers for a first-round RT-PCR of the TCR CDR3. TCRdb redid the calling of the multiplex PCR reads with MiXCR, one entry per CDR3 protein. The table records 400,000 or so distinct CDR3 sequences, around 13% of them present only once. This record comes from a study of T cells in Graves' hyperthyroidism and ophthalmopathy. General observations from the study: The authors' 13 V-J model separated ophthalmopathy from stable hyperthyroidism. Ophthalmopathy, as predicted by the model, came a median roughly 6.5 months after the prediction.

The germline V gene encodes CDR1 LNHNV and CDR2 YYDKDF (reference sequence). V was clipped by 0 bases and J by 4 bases, with 14 bases between them. The CDR3 runs to 16 residues. This clonotype was sampled from a woman in her twenties or thirties with Graves' ophthalmopathy. The chain combines TRBV15 with TRBJ2-3; D is undetermined. Sequenced: blood. CDR3 loop: CATSRDTPNVADTQYF. CDR3 sequence (DNA): TGTGCCACCAGCAGAGATACCCCCAACGTTGCAGATACGCAGTATTTT.